The entry below gives a single T cell receptor (beta chain) sequence along with its context. Its specificity is not known. The PCR had 60 Vbeta and 13 Jbeta primers. Generated by immunoSEQ multiplex PCR, the TCRdb table keeps only in-frame clones and is missing some. The sample shows some 96,000 clones, 65% to 85% of them seen only once. The sample is drawn from a study of cytomegalovirus exposure and HLA in healthy donors. The CDR3 spans 12 residues. The germline V gene encodes CDR1 SEHNR and CDR2 FQNEAQ (reference sequence). The trim removed 7 bases at V and 2 bases at J, leaving 2 bases unmatched. Study-wide results and limits: According to reports, the classifier identified cytomegalovirus status with high specificity and sensitivity. CMV serostatus was the only immune exposure information that was available.

Sequenced sample: PBMCs. This rearrangement joins TRBV7-9 to TRBJ2-7; 7 bases agree with TRBD1. The receptor was isolated from a woman aged 55-69 years in good health and CMV-seropositive. This chain's CDR3 is CASKGGTYEQYF. CDR3 sequence (DNA): TGTGCCAGCAAAGGGGGCACCTACGAGCAGTACTTC.